A selection of T cell receptor beta chains follows, all from one sample in a study of blood T cell repertoires in COVID-19. Assay used: immunoSEQ multiplex PCR; TCRdb lists only in-frame clones, some missing. Among tens of thousands of clones listed, just over 90% were seen once. The sequencing sample was made of peripheral blood. The origin of the receptors is a man aged 45-60 years with active COVID-19. The CDR3 runs from the conserved cysteine through the conserved F or W. D genes are given only for firm matches. Some rows mark clone size as missing; the rest say once, few, many or name a class of expanded clone.

D: TRBD1
V: TRBV19
size: -
J: TRBJ1-1
DNA: TGTGCCAGTAGTACTAACCCGGGACAGGGGAACACTGAAGCTTTCTTT
CDR3: CASSTNPGQGNTEAFF

D: TRBD2
V: TRBV10-3
size: once
J: TRBJ2-5
DNA: TGTGCCATCAGTTTAGCGGGGGGACTCCGAGAGACCCAGTACTTC
CDR3: CAISLAGGLRETQYF

D: TRBD1
V: TRBV4-1
size: -
J: TRBJ2-5
DNA: TGCGCCAGCAGCCAAGCGGACAGGGGATCTGCCGCTCGTCAGTACTTC
CDR3: CASSQADRGSAARQYF

D: -
V: TRBV5-4
size: -
J: TRBJ1-1
DNA: TGTGCCAGCAGCTTGGAAGTGGTCGGCACTGAAGCTTTCTTT
CDR3: CASSLEVVGTEAFF

D: -
V: TRBV6-5
size: -
J: TRBJ2-1
DNA: TGTGCCAGCGGGACATACGAGCAGTTCTTC
CDR3: CASGTYEQFF

D: -
V: TRBV9
size: -
J: TRBJ2-2
DNA: TGTGCCAGCAGCGCCCGACAGGTGGCCGGGGAGCTGTTTTTT
CDR3: CASSARQVAGELFF

D: -
V: TRBV19
size: -
J: TRBJ1-1
DNA: TGTGCCAGTAGTATTCTACGGGACACTGAAGCTTTCTTT
CDR3: CASSILRDTEAFF

D: -
V: TRBV18
size: -
J: TRBJ2-5
DNA: TGTGCCAGCTCACCATCTAGCGCCCAAGAGACCCAGTACTTC
CDR3: CASSPSSAQETQYF

D: TRBD2
V: TRBV25-1
size: -
J: TRBJ2-2
DNA: TGTGCCAGCAGCTCTTTGGGGGGGTTGGTCACCGGGGAGCTGTTTTTT
CDR3: CASSSLGGLVTGELFF

D: TRBD1
V: TRBV7-8
size: -
J: TRBJ2-7
DNA: TGTGCCAGCAGCTTACTGGACAGGGGATCCTCCTACGAGCAGTACTTC
CDR3: CASSLLDRGSSYEQYF

D: -
V: TRBV28
size: -
J: TRBJ1-1
DNA: TGTGCCAGCAGTACGGCGCGGAAAGGGAACACTGAAGCTTTCTTT
CDR3: CASSTARKGNTEAFF

D: -
V: TRBV11-2
size: -
J: TRBJ1-3
DNA: TGTGCCAGCAGACTAGCCAACTCTGGAAACACCATATATTTT
CDR3: CASRLANSGNTIYF

D: TRBD1
V: TRBV4-1
size: -
J: TRBJ1-1
DNA: TGCGCCAGCAGCCTGACAGGGGGAGGCACTGAAGCTTTCTTT
CDR3: CASSLTGGGTEAFF

D: TRBD1
V: TRBV19
size: -
J: TRBJ2-7
DNA: TGTGCCACCGGGACAGGGGGCTTCGAGCAGTACTTC
CDR3: CATGTGGFEQYF

D: TRBD2
V: TRBV7-2
size: -
J: TRBJ2-3
DNA: TGTGCCAGCAGCCTAGCGGGAGGTAGAGCAGATACGCAGTATTTT
CDR3: CASSLAGGRADTQYF

D: TRBD1
V: TRBV2
size: -
J: TRBJ2-7
DNA: TGTGCCAGCAGTGTAATACAGGGGATCGAGCAGTACTTC
CDR3: CASSVIQGIEQYF

D: TRBD1
V: TRBV19
size: -
J: TRBJ2-5
DNA: TGTGCCAGTAGTATTGGGACAGAAAAGGTCACCCAGTACTTC
CDR3: CASSIGTEKVTQYF

D: -
V: TRBV10-2
size: -
J: TRBJ2-3
DNA: TGCGCCACCACCTCTAGCACCCGCACAGATACGCAGTATTTT
CDR3: CATTSSTRTDTQYF

D: -
V: TRBV19
size: -
J: TRBJ1-1
DNA: TGTGCCAGTAATACCCGGGACATGAACACTGAAGCTTTCTTT
CDR3: CASNTRDMNTEAFF

D: TRBD1
V: TRBV28
size: -
J: TRBJ2-5
DNA: TGTGCCAGCAGGGACAGGGCCCAAGAGACCCAGTACTTC
CDR3: CASRDRAQETQYF

D: -
V: TRBV6-1
size: -
J: TRBJ2-2
DNA: TGTGCCAGCAGTGAACGTGCACAGGTTACCGGGGAGCTGTTTTTT
CDR3: CASSERAQVTGELFF

D: TRBD1
V: TRBV28
size: -
J: TRBJ2-2
DNA: TGTGCCAGCAGTCTAGACAGGGCCACGAACACCGGGGAGCTGTTTTTT
CDR3: CASSLDRATNTGELFF

D: -
V: TRBV5-4
size: -
J: TRBJ2-1
DNA: TGTGCCAGCAGCTTCCAACAAGCGGAGACTCACTCCTACAATGAGCAGTTCTTC
CDR3: CASSFQQAETHSYNEQFF

D: TRBD1
V: TRBV4-1
size: -
J: TRBJ2-7
DNA: TGCGCCAGCAGCCAAGATATACAGGGGCTCTACGAGCAGTACTTC
CDR3: CASSQDIQGLYEQYF

D: -
V: TRBV5-4
size: -
J: TRBJ2-7
DNA: TGTGCCAGCAGCACCCCTAGTTCCGAGCAGTACTTC
CDR3: CASSTPSSEQYF

D: TRBD2
V: TRBV12-3/TRBV12-4
size: once
J: TRBJ2-1
DNA: TGTGCCAGCAGCCTGGGACTAGTAAATGAGCAGTTCTTC
CDR3: CASSLGLVNEQFF

D: TRBD1
V: TRBV25-1
size: -
J: TRBJ1-1
DNA: TGTGCCTCCTTCTTACAGGGGGCTGAAGCTTTCTTT
CDR3: CASFLQGAEAFF

D: -
V: TRBV6-5
size: -
J: TRBJ1-2
DNA: TGTGCCAGCAGTTACGTCATTGCAGGGCGCCTTGGGGGCTACACCTTC
CDR3: CASSYVIAGRLGGYTF

D: -
V: TRBV19
size: -
J: TRBJ2-7
DNA: TGTGCCAGTAGTATGGGGGTAGCGGCTTCCTACGAGCAGTACTTC
CDR3: CASSMGVAASYEQYF

D: TRBD2
V: TRBV19
size: -
J: TRBJ2-2
DNA: TGTGCCAGTAGTAGGGGACTAGCGGACACCGGGGAGCTGTTTTTT
CDR3: CASSRGLADTGELFF

D: TRBD1
V: TRBV5-5
size: -
J: TRBJ2-2
DNA: TGTGCCAGCAGCGCAAGACAGGGGGCGGGGAGCGGGGAGCTGTTTTTT
CDR3: CASSARQGAGSGELFF

D: -
V: TRBV5-1
size: -
J: TRBJ2-7
DNA: TGCGCCAGCAGCCCCTCGCGGAACGTGTACGAGCAGTACTTC
CDR3: CASSPSRNVYEQYF

D: TRBD2
V: TRBV12-3/TRBV12-4
size: -
J: TRBJ2-7
DNA: TGTGCCAGCAGACGGACTAGCGGCTACGAGCAGTACTTC
CDR3: CASRRTSGYEQYF

D: -
V: TRBV4-2
size: -
J: TRBJ1-3
DNA: TGTGCCAGCAGCCCCCGGGGTGACTCTGGAAACACCATATATTTT
CDR3: CASSPRGDSGNTIYF

D: TRBD1
V: TRBV30
size: -
J: TRBJ2-7
DNA: TGTGCCTGCAATAAAGCCCCGGGACAGGGCTTCTACGAGCAGTACTTC
CDR3: CACNKAPGQGFYEQYF

D: TRBD1
V: TRBV5-4
size: once
J: TRBJ1-1
DNA: TGTGCCAGCAGCCAGGACAGGAGCAACACTGAAGCTTTCTTT
CDR3: CASSQDRSNTEAFF

D: -
V: TRBV6-6
size: few
J: TRBJ1-1
DNA: TGTGCCAGCAGCGGGGTTCGCACAGAAGCTTTCTTT
CDR3: CASSGVRTEAFF

D: TRBD1
V: TRBV5-4
size: -
J: TRBJ1-1
DNA: TGTGCCAGCAGCAGTAGGGGCAATGCAGGGGGAGTCGCTGAAGCTTTCTTT
CDR3: CASSSRGNAGGVAEAFF

D: TRBD1
V: TRBV10-1
size: -
J: TRBJ1-1
DNA: TGCGCCAGCACTCAACAGGGGTGGACTGAAGCTTTCTTT
CDR3: CASTQQGWTEAFF

D: TRBD1
V: TRBV6-5
size: -
J: TRBJ2-7
DNA: TGTGCCAGCAGCGGAGGACAGGGGCTTACCGAGCAGTACTTC
CDR3: CASSGGQGLTEQYF

D: -
V: TRBV28
size: -
J: TRBJ2-3
DNA: TGTGCCAGCAGTCCTGGCGGCCTCTCTACGGATACGCAGTATTTT
CDR3: CASSPGGLSTDTQYF

D: TRBD1
V: TRBV4-1
size: -
J: TRBJ2-1
DNA: TGCGCCAGCAGCCAAGACCCCGGGACAGGTCTTCTCGGGCAGTTCTTC
CDR3: CASSQDPGTGLLGQFF

D: TRBD1
V: TRBV28
size: -
J: TRBJ2-3
DNA: TGTGCCAGCACCGGGACAGGGGCAACAGATACGCAGTATTTT
CDR3: CASTGTGATDTQYF

D: TRBD1
V: TRBV5-6
size: -
J: TRBJ1-6
DNA: TGTGCCAGCAGCTTGGCCGGGACAGGGAATTCACCCCTCCACTTT
CDR3: CASSLAGTGNSPLHF

D: -
V: TRBV7-3
size: -
J: TRBJ2-5
DNA: TGTGCCAGCAGCTTAAGGGCAGGACAAGAGACCCAGTACTTC
CDR3: CASSLRAGQETQYF

D: -
V: TRBV5-8
size: -
J: TRBJ1-1
DNA: TGTGCCAGCAGCTTTGAGGTGAACACTGAAGCTTTCTTT
CDR3: CASSFEVNTEAFF

D: -
V: TRBV6-5
size: -
J: TRBJ1-6
DNA: TGTGCCAGCAGTTCCGTCGGTGCCTCCTCAAATTCACCCCTCCACTTT
CDR3: CASSSVGASSNSPLHF

D: -
V: TRBV11-3
size: -
J: TRBJ1-6
DNA: TGTGCCAGCAGCTCACAGGGATCAAATTCACCCCTCCACTTT
CDR3: CASSSQGSNSPLHF

D: -
V: TRBV19
size: -
J: TRBJ2-7
DNA: TGTGCCAGTAGTGATCTGACAGATTCCTACGAGCAGTACTTC
CDR3: CASSDLTDSYEQYF

D: -
V: TRBV29-1
size: -
J: TRBJ2-3
DNA: TGCAGCGTTGAATCGAGCACAGATACGCAGTATTTT
CDR3: CSVESSTDTQYF

D: -
V: TRBV29-1
size: -
J: TRBJ2-7
DNA: TGCAGCGTTGAGCGGGGAGTGAACGAGCAGTACTTC
CDR3: CSVERGVNEQYF

D: TRBD1
V: TRBV19
size: -
J: TRBJ2-7
DNA: TGTGCCAGTAGTCACCGGGACAGACCCTACGAGCAGTACTTC
CDR3: CASSHRDRPYEQYF

D: TRBD1
V: TRBV27
size: -
J: TRBJ1-6
DNA: TGTGCCAGCAGTATAAACTTCGGGACAGGGCTAAACAATTCACCCCTCCACTTT
CDR3: CASSINFGTGLNNSPLHF

D: TRBD2
V: TRBV20-1
size: -
J: TRBJ2-1
DNA: TGCAGTGCTAGTCCCGGACTAGCTGCGACCTACAATGAGCAGTTCTTC
CDR3: CSASPGLAATYNEQFF

D: TRBD2
V: TRBV7-8
size: -
J: TRBJ2-2
DNA: TGTGCCAGCAGCTCAACTCCCCTAGCGGGGGTCTTGACCGGGGAGCTGTTTTTT
CDR3: CASSSTPLAGVLTGELFF

D: TRBD1
V: TRBV6-5
size: -
J: TRBJ2-1
DNA: TGTGCCAGCAGTTACGTCGGGGACAGAACCTACAATGAGCAGTTCTTC
CDR3: CASSYVGDRTYNEQFF

D: TRBD1
V: TRBV5-1
size: -
J: TRBJ2-5
DNA: TGCGCCAGCAGCTTGGTGGGGACAGGGGAAGAGACCCAGTACTTC
CDR3: CASSLVGTGEETQYF